Sequencing of this TCR beta chain was carried out in a study of spatial heterogeneity in lung cancer. Study-wide results and caveats: Expanded intratumoral alpha and beta TCR counts tracked tumor mutation counts.

Trimming left V 1 base short and J 4 bases short, with 10 bases between. There are 14 residues in the CDR3. The germline V gene has CDR1 SGHTA and CDR2 FQGNSA. TCRdb reprocessed the 5' RACE reads via MiXCR and lists one record per CDR3 protein. Of some 13,000 distinct CDR3 sequences listed, over 3% are singletons. Time point defined: sample taken at primary tumor resection. There are many counts of this clonotype. Its target is not known. This TCR was recovered from a male donor with early-stage non-small cell lung cancer. The J gene is TRBJ1-2, the V gene TRBV7-2, with D hard to call. The starting material was lung tumor tissue, obtained at surgery. Here the CDR3 DNA reads TGTGCCAGCAGCTTAGATTCCCGGAGCTATGGCTACACCTTC. It translates to CASSLDSRSYGYTF.